These 27 T cell receptor beta chains came from one sample sequenced in a study of shared clonotypes between healthy human individuals. Libraries were prepared by immunoSEQ multiplex PCR; TCRdb keeps only in-frame clonotypes and omits some of them. The table shows 110,000 or so clones, with around two thirds occurring only once. The sample comprised memory CD8+ T cells sorted from blood. Sample subset: CD45RO+ cells pooled with CCR7-negative TemRA cells. The source is a woman in her 30s in good health.

This chain joins TRBV28 and TRBJ2-3, with a possible D match to TRBD1 (5 bases). V dropped 2 bases and J dropped 9 bases, with 21 bases sitting between them. The CDR3 extends over 16 amino acids. Germline V gene sequence: CDR1 MDHEN, CDR2 SYDVKM. CDR3 in amino acids: CASSLPHETAWRTQYF. The DNA of the CDR3 is TGTGCCAGCAGTTTACCCCATGAGACAGCCTGGAGAACGCAGTATTTT.

The chain is built from TRBV4-1 and TRBJ1-1, with TRBD1 as a possible D gene (6 bases). This CDR3 is built from 15 residues. CDR1 and CDR2 (germline): MGHRA, YSYEKL. Trimming stripped 0 bases from V and 2 bases from J, with 10 bases between. The CDR3 sequence: CASSQEGAGNTEAFF. CDR3 DNA: TGCGCCAGCAGCCAAGAGGGGGCGGGAAACACTGAAGCTTTCTTT.

V gene TRBV4-2 combines with J gene TRBJ2-6; TRBD1 matches 7 bases. The junction had 6 bases not matched to a gene; V was cut back by 4 bases and J by 0 bases. Germline CDR1 and CDR2: LGHNA and YNFKEQ. The CDR3 spans 17 residues. CDR3 residues: CASSLGQDFSGANVLTF. The DNA for the CDR3 is TGTGCCAGCAGCCTTGGACAGGACTTCTCTGGGGCCAACGTCCTGACTTTC.

The chain employs TRBV5-6 and TRBJ2-3; maybe TRBD2 (7 bases). CDR1 SGHDT and CDR2 YYEEEE come from the germline V gene. The CDR3 has 14 amino acids. Deletions cut 5 bases from V and 6 bases from J, with 16 bases between. The CDR3 DNA sequence: TGTGCCAGCAGTGACGGGGGGCCGCGGGATACGCAGTATTTT. It encodes CASSDGGPRDTQYF.

This clone was counted between two and nine times. The CDR3 DNA is TGTGCCAGCAGCTTAGTCAGAGGGACTCAGCCCCAGCATTTT. Translating gives CASSLVRGTQPQHF. This chain joins TRBV7-2 and TRBJ1-5, with D tentatively TRBD1 (5 bases). The CDR3 covers 14 residues. Trimming stripped 1 base from V and 6 bases from J, with 10 bases between. Germline loops: CDR1 SGHTA, CDR2 FQGNSA.

This rearrangement joins TRBV7-7 to TRBJ2-1, with 7 bases identical to TRBD2. Per germline, CDR1 SSHAT and CDR2 FNYEAQ (reference sequence). The CDR3 has 11 residues. V was pared by 3 bases and J by 14 bases, with 4 bases of the junction left unmatched. This CDR3 reads CASSFGGVKFF. CDR3 nucleotides: TGTGCCAGCAGCTTTGGGGGGGTTAAGTTCTTC.

The rearrangement links TRBV9 to TRBJ1-2; D unclear. The CDR3 covers 13 residues. The germline gives CDR1 SGDLS, CDR2 YYNGEE. Trimming took 0 bases from V and 6 from J, leaving 9 bases between them. The CDR3: CASSVEYSHGYTF. Here the CDR3 DNA reads TGTGCCAGCAGCGTAGAGTACAGCCATGGCTACACCTTC.

This clone was detected once. The chain uses TRBV27 and TRBJ2-7, with TRBD1 identical over 7 bases. CDR3 length: 14 amino acids. The germline CDR1 and CDR2 sequences are MNHEY and SMNVEV (reference sequence). The V gene end was trimmed by 6 bases and the J gene end by 4 bases; junction bases not matched to a gene: 9. CDR3 bases: TGTGCCAGCAGAAAAGAGGGGGCGAAATACGAGCAGTACTTC. It codes for CASRKEGAKYEQYF.

The chain has TRBV5-4 and TRBJ2-5, with no clear D. The CDR3 has 15 amino acids. Trimming left V 7 bases short and J 7 bases short, with 23 bases between. CDR1 SGHNT and CDR2 YYREEE come from the germline V gene (reference sequence). The CDR3 here is CASARLGSPIGTQYF. CDR3 coding DNA: TGTGCCAGCGCCCGGCTAGGGTCCCCCATTGGGACCCAGTACTTC.

The rearrangement joins TRBV19 to TRBJ2-5; 7 bases map to TRBD1. The CDR3 loop spans 14 amino acids. The germline V gene has CDR1 LNHDA and CDR2 SQIVND (reference sequence). The J segment lost 6 bases and the V segment lost 1 base, leaving 5 bases of the junction unmatched. CDR3 protein: CASSIGQGWQTQYF. The CDR3 DNA follows: TGTGCCAGTAGTATAGGACAGGGCTGGCAGACCCAGTACTTC.

This clone came up a few times. The chain couples TRBV28 to TRBJ2-6; D gene unclear. Trimming shortened V by 6 bases and J by 0 bases, and 12 bases separated the two germline ends. The germline CDR1 and CDR2 sequences are MDHEN and SYDVKM. CDR3 length equals 16 residues. The chain's CDR3 is CASSQTLGSGANVLTF. DNA of the CDR3: TGTGCCAGCAGCCAAACCCTGGGCTCTGGGGCCAACGTCCTGACTTTC.

The rearrangement uses TRBV5-4 and TRBJ2-1; 8 positions match TRBD1. The CDR3 sequence is 16 residues long. The V gene's germline CDR1 is SGHNT and CDR2 YYREEE (reference sequence). J gave up 7 bases and V 0 bases, and 9 bases lay outside the gene matches. The CDR3 here is CASSLEYSGGINEQFF. DNA of the CDR3: TGTGCCAGCAGCTTGGAATATTCAGGGGGCATTAATGAGCAGTTCTTC.

This clone was counted once. V and J are TRBV25-1 and TRBJ2-5; 7 bases align to TRBD1. The last part of the DNA fits TRBJ2-7 better; the J call may be wrong. The CDR3 loop spans 14 amino acids. CDR1 is MGHDK, CDR2 SYGVNS, per germline. The CDR3 DNA reads as TGTGCCAGCAGTACCAGGGGGAACTCCTACGAGCAGTACTTC. Its translation is CASSTRGNSYEQYF.

The V call is TRBV11-2, the J call TRBJ2-7; D remains unclear. CDR3 size: 15 residues. Germline CDR1 and CDR2: SGHAT and FQNNGV. V was shortened by 5 bases and J by 0 bases, with 14 bases between the two germline ends. The CDR3 DNA is TGTGCCAGCAGCCCCAAGGCAGAGAGCTCCTACGAGCAGTACTTC. It specifies CASSPKAESSYEQYF.

This clone was observed a few times. The rearrangement joins TRBV5-1 to TRBJ2-7; 12 bases are a match to TRBD2. CDR1 is SGHRS and CDR2 is YFSETQ in the germline V gene. V lost 4 bases, J lost 6 bases, and 11 bases stayed unmatched. The CDR3 loop spans 16 amino acids. CDR3 sequence reads: CASSMGLAGPGREQYF. The DNA for the CDR3 is TGCGCCAGCAGCATGGGACTAGCGGGCCCCGGTCGCGAGCAGTACTTC.

V gene TRBV27 combines with J gene TRBJ2-7; D perhaps matches TRBD2 (6 bases). V lost 6 bases, J lost 2 bases, and 14 bases lay in between. Germline CDR1 is MNHEY and CDR2 is SMNVEV (reference sequence). There are 14 residues in the CDR3. The CDR3 sequence is CASSPRGFTYEQYF. CDR3 DNA sequence: TGTGCCAGCAGCCCCCGGGGGTTTACCTACGAGCAGTACTTC.

The V call is TRBV6-4, the J call TRBJ2-3; D is tentatively TRBD1 or TRBD2 (5 bases each). The CDR3 is made up of 15 amino acids. V was clipped by 0 bases and J by 4 bases, with 11 bases between them. From germline, CDR1 is MRHNA and CDR2 SNTAGT. The CDR3: CASSDSPGRADTQYF. As DNA, the CDR3 is TGTGCCAGCAGTGACTCTCCGGGGCGCGCAGATACGCAGTATTTT.

This chain joins TRBV27 and TRBJ2-1, with 9 nucleotides matching TRBD2. The CDR3 consists of 17 residues. Trimming at V came to 7 bases and at J to 2 bases, leaving 12 bases not matched to a gene. In germline, CDR1 is MNHEY, CDR2 SMNVEV (reference sequence). CDR3 sequence: CASTTRSGRSPYNEQFF. For the CDR3, the DNA is TGTGCCAGCACGACAAGAAGCGGGAGGTCTCCCTACAATGAGCAGTTCTTC.

The chain has TRBV18 and TRBJ1-5; 7 bases align to TRBD1. The V gene's germline CDR1 is KGHSH and CDR2 LQKENI. This CDR3 is built from 14 residues. The trim removed 4 bases at V and 7 bases at J, leaving 7 bases unmatched. The CDR3 DNA follows: TGTGCCAGCTCACAGGGACAGTCGCCCCAGCCCCAGCATTTT. Its protein product is CASSQGQSPQPQHF.

The table lists this clone with a few counts. The chain uses TRBV18 and TRBJ1-3, with 7 bases matching TRBD1. This CDR3 is 17 amino acids long. Per the germline V gene, CDR1 is KGHSH and CDR2 is LQKENI. With V trimmed by 3 bases and J by 0 bases, 8 bases remained unmatched. CDR3 region: CASSPIRQGPSGNTIYF. The CDR3 DNA follows: TGTGCCAGCTCACCGATCAGACAGGGCCCCTCTGGAAACACCATATATTTT.

Many counts were recorded for this clone. The identical CDR3 is also encoded by other nucleotide sequences in the sample. The chain joins TRBV28 to TRBJ1-5; 9 bases line up with TRBD1. V was pared by 5 bases and J by 1 base, with 3 bases of the junction left unmatched. The germline V gene encodes CDR1 MDHEN and CDR2 SYDVKM. This CDR3 spans 15 amino acids. The chain's CDR3 is CASSTTGGSNQPQHF. The CDR3 nucleotides read TGTGCCAGCAGTACAACAGGGGGCAGCAATCAGCCCCAGCATTTT.

V gene TRBV28 combines with J gene TRBJ1-2; D is possibly TRBD1 (6 bases). Trimming took 5 bases from V and 2 from J, leaving 15 bases between them. CDR3 size: 15 residues. From germline, CDR1 is MDHEN and CDR2 SYDVKM. CDR3 DNA sequence: TGTGCCAGCAGTAGCCACCAAAGGGGGAACTATGGCTACACCTTC. It yields the protein CASSSHQRGNYGYTF.

The rearrangement joins TRBV6-4 to TRBJ2-2, with D perhaps being TRBD1 or TRBD2 (5 bases each). Germline V CDR1 and CDR2: MRHNA, SNTAGT. The CDR3 sequence is 14 residues long. Trimming took 2 bases from V and 2 from J, leaving 6 bases between them. CDR3 bases: TGTGCCAGCAGTGACGGGGACAACACCGGGGAGCTGTTTTTT. This translates into CASSDGDNTGELFF.

The J gene is TRBJ1-2, the V gene TRBV6-6; TRBD1 agrees at 7 bases. Germline values: CDR1 MNHNY, CDR2 SVGAGI (reference sequence). V trimming: 9 bases; J trimming: 1 base; junction bases outside the gene matches: 8. The CDR3 is made up of 14 amino acids. CDR3 residues: CASRGGQNNYGYTF. In nucleotides, the CDR3 is TGTGCCAGTAGGGGGGGACAGAATAACTATGGCTACACCTTC.

The CDR3 protein is CASSSDISNTGELFF. The CDR3 coding sequence is TGTGCCAGCAGCTCGGACATTTCGAACACCGGGGAGCTGTTTTTT. The V and J genes are TRBV5-4 and TRBJ2-2, with D maybe TRBD1 (5 bases). Trimming took off 3 bases at V and 0 bases at J, with 9 bases between the two ends. The CDR3 runs 15 residues. Germline-derived CDR1 and CDR2 are SGHNT and YYREEE (reference sequence). The full variable domain, rest sourced from reference TRBV5-4 and TRBJ2-2, is ETGVTQSPTHLIKTRGQQVTLRCSSQSGHNTVSWYQQALGQGPQFIFQYYREEENGRGNFPPRFSGLQFPNYSSELNVNALELDDSALYLCASSSDISNTGELFFGEGSRLTVL.

V and J are TRBV6-5 and TRBJ2-5, with D tentatively TRBD1 or TRBD2 (5 bases each). CDR3 length equals 13 residues. V gave up 6 bases and J gave up 3 bases, with 11 bases separating them. The germline V gene encodes CDR1 MNHEY and CDR2 SVGAGI. CDR3 amino acids: CASSGTEKETQYF. The CDR3 DNA follows: TGTGCCAGCAGCGGGACGGAGAAAGAGACCCAGTACTTC.

The rearrangement links TRBV28 to TRBJ1-3; D is uncertain. CDR3 length: 15 residues. V was cut by 5 bases and J by 2 bases, with 13 bases left in between. CDR1 is MDHEN and CDR2 is SYDVKM in the germline V gene. DNA of the CDR3: TGTGCCAGCAGTCCCCCCGGGAACGCTGGAAACACCATATATTTT. Translating gives CASSPPGNAGNTIYF.